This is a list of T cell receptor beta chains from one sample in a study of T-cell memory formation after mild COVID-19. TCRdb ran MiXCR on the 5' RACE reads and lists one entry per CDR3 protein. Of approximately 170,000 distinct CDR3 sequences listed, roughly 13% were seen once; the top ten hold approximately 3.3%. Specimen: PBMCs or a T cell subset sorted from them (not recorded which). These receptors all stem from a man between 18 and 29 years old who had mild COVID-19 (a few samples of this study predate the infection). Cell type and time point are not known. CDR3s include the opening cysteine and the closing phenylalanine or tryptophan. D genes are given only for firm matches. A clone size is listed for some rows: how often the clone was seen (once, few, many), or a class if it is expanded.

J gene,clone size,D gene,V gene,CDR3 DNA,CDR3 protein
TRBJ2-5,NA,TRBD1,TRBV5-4,TGTGCCAGCAGCTTCCAGGGGGTCCAAGAGACCCAGTACTTC,CASSFQGVQETQYF
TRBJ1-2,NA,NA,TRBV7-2,TGTGCCAGCAGCCAGTGGGACCTCTCCCACACCTTC,CASSQWDLSHTF
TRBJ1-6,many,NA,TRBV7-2,TGTGCCAGCAGCTCTCGATCTAGGACCCTCCACTTT,CASSSRSRTLHF
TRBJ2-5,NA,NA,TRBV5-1,TGCGCCAGCAGCCCCGGGGGTTCCGAGGAGACCCAGTACTTC,CASSPGGSEETQYF
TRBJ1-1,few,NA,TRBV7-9,TGTGCCAGCACCTCTCAGGGACGCACTGAAGCTTTCTTT,CASTSQGRTEAFF
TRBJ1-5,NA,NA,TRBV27,TGTGCCAGCAGTTTAGGGGGGGTAAATCAGCCCCAGCATTTT,CASSLGGVNQPQHF
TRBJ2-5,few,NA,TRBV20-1,TGCAGTGCTAGGATCTTTGGGGGACTGCAAGAGACCCAGTACTTC,CSARIFGGLQETQYF
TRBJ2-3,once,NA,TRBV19,TGTGCCAGTAGCCAGGAGACAAGCACAGATACGCAGTATTTT,CASSQETSTDTQYF
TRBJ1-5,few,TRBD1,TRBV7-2,TGTGCCAGCAGCTCGGACAGGGGAGGTCAGCCCCAGCATTTT,CASSSDRGGQPQHF
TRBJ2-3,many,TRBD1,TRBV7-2,TGTGCCAGCAGCTTAGCCGGAGGACAGGGACCGCAGTATTTT,CASSLAGGQGPQYF
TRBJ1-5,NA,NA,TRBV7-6,TGTGCCAGCAGCTTACAGAGCGATCAGCCCCAGCATTTT,CASSLQSDQPQHF
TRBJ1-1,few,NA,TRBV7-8,TGTGCCAGCACCCGACAGTTCATGAACACTGAAGCTTTCTTT,CASTRQFMNTEAFF
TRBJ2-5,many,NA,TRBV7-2,TGTGCCAGCAGCCGGGGACGGGATCAAGAGACCCAGTACTTC,CASSRGRDQETQYF
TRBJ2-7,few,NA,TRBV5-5,TGTGCCAGCAGCATTCCGGGACACTCCTACGAGCAGTACTTC,CASSIPGHSYEQYF
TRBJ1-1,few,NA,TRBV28,TGTGCCAGCTTCCCCCCCCAGGGGCGCAGGAACACTGAAGCTTTCTTT,CASFPPQGRRNTEAFF
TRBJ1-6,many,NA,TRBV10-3,TGTGCCATCTCCAAGGGCCCGGCCATCGGTTCACCCCTCCACTTT,CAISKGPAIGSPLHF
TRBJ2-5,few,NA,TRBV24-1,TGTGCCACCAGTGATATCCTTGATACCGGGGAGACCCAGTACTTC,CATSDILDTGETQYF
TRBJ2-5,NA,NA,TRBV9,TGTGCCAGCAGCGTCCTAGCAGGGGCGTTGAAGACCCAGTACTTC,CASSVLAGALKTQYF